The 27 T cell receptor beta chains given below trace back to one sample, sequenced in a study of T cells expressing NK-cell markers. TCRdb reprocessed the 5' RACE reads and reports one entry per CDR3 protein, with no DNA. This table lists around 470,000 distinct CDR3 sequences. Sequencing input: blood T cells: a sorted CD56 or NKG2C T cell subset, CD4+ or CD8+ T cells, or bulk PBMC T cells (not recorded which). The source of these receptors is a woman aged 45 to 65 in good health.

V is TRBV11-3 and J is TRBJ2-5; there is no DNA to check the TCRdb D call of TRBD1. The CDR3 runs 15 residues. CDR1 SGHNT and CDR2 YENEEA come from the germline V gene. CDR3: CASSLDQGPHETQYF.

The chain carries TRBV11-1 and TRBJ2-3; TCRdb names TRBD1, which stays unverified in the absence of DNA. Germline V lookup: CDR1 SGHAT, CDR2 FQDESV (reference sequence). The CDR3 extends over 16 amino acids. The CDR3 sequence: CASSAGFRDRTDTQYF.

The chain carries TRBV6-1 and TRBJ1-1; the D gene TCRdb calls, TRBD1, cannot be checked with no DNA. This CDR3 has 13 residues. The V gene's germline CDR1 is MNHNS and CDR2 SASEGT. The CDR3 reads CASSAKDSPEAFF.

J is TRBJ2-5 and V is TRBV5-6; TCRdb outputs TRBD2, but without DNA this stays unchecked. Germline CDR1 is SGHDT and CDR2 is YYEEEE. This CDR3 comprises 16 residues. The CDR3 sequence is CASSFVASGVQETQYF.

CDR3 region: CASSSTTLDNEQFF. V usage is TRBV10-1 and J usage is TRBJ2-1. Per germline, CDR1 WNHNN and CDR2 SYGVQD (reference sequence). The CDR3 is 14 amino acids.

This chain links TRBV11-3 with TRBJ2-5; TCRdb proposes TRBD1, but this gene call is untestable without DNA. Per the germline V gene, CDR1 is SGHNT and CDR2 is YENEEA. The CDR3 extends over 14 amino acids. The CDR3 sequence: CASSFGGGQETQYF.

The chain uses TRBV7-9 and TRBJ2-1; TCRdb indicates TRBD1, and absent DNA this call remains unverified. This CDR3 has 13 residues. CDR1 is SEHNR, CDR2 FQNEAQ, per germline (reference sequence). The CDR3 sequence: CASSSRPLGEQFF.

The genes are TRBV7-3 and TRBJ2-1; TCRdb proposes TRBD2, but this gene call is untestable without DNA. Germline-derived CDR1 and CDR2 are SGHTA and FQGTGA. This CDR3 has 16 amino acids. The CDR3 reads CASRSRGAGGSDEQFF.

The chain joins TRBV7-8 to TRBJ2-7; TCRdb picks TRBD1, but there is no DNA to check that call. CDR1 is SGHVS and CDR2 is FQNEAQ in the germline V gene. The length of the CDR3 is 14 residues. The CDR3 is CASSSTRDPYEQYF.

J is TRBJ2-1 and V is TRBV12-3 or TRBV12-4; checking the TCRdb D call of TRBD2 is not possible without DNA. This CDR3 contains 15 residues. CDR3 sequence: CASRGGRDYLNEQFF.

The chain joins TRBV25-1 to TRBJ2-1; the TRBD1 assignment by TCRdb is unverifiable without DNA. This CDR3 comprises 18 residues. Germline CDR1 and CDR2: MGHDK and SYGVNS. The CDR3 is CASKGNQRDRTVNNEQFF.

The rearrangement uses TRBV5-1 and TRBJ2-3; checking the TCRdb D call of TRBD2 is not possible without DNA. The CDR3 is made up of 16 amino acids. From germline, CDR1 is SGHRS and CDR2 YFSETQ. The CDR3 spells CASSSRYSRAADTQYF.

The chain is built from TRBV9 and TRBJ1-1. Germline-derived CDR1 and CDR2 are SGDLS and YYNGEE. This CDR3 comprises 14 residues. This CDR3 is CASSAEHENTEAFF.

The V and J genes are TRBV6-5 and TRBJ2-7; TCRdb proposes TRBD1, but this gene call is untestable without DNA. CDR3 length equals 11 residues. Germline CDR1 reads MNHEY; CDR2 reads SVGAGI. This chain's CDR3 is CASSSLNEQYF.

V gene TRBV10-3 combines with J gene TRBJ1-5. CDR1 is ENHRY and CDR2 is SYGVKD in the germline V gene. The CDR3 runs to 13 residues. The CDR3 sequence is CAIRNGPDQPQHF.

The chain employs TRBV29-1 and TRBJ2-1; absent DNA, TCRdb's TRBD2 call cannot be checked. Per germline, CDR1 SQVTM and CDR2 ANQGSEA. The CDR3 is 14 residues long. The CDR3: CSVVGQGVHNEQFF.

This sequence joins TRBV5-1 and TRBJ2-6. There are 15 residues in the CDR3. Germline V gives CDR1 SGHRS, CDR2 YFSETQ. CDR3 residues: CASSLSGVGANVLTF.

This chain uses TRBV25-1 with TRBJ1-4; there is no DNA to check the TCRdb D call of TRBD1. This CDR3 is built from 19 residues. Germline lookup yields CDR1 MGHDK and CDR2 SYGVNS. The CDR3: CASSELAVLAGQVNEKLFF. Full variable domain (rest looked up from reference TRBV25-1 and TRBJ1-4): EADIYQTPRYLVIGTGKKITLECSQTMGHDKMYWYQQDPGMELHLIHYSYGVNSTEKGDLSSESTVSRIRTEHFPLTLESARPSHTSQYLCASSELAVLAGQVNEKLFFGSGTQLSVL.

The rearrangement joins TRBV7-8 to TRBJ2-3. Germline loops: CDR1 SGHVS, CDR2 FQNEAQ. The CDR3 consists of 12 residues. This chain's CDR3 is CASSLKPDTQYF.

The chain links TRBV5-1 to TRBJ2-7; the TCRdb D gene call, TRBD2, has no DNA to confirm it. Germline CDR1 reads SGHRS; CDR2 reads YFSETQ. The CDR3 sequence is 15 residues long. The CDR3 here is CASSSVVGSSYEQYF.

CDR3 region: CASSSRGFSGRARNEQFF. The V call is TRBV21-1, the J call TRBJ2-1; TCRdb reports TRBD2, a call that lacks DNA to check it against. TRBV21-1 is a listed pseudogene. The CDR3 totals 18 residues.

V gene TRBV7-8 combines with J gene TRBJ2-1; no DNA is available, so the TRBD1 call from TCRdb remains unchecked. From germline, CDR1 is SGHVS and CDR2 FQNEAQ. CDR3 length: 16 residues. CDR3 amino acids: CASSLDSGGAYNEQFF.

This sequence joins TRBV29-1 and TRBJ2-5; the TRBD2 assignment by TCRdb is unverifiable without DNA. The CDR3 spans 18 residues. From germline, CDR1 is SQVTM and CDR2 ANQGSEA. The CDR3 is CSVVGGLAGRGAQETQYF.

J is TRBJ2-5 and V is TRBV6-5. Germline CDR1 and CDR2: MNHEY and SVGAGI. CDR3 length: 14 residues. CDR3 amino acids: CASSLITSQETQYF.

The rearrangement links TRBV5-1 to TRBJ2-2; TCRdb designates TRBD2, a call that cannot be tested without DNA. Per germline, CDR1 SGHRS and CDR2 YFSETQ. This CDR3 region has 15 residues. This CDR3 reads CASKVGSGITGELFF.

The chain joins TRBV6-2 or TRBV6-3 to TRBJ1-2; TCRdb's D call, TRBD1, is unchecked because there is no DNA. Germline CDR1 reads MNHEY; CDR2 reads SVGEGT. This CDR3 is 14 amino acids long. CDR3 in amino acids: CASRRQGAELGYTF.

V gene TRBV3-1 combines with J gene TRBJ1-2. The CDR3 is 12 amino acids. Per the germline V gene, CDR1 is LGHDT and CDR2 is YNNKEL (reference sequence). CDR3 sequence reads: CASSRTFDGYTF. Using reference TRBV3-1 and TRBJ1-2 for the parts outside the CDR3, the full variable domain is DTAVSQTPKYLVTQMGNDKSIKCEQNLGHDTMYWYKQDSKKFLKIMFSYNNKELIINETVPNRFSPKSPDKAHLNLHINSLELGDSAVYFCASSRTFDGYTFGSGTRLTVV.